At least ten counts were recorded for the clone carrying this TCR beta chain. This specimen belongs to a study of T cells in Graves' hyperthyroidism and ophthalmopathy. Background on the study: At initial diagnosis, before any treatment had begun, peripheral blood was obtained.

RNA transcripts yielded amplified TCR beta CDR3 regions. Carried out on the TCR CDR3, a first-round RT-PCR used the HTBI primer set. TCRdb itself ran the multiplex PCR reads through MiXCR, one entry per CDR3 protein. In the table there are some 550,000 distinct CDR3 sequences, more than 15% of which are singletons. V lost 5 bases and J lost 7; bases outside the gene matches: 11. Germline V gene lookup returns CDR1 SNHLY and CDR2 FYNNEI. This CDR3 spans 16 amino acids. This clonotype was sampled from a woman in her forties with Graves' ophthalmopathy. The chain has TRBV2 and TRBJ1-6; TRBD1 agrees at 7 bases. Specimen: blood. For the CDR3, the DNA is TGTGCCAGCAGTCCGACAAGACAGGGAGGAAATTCACCCCTCCACTTT. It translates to CASSPTRQGGNSPLHF.